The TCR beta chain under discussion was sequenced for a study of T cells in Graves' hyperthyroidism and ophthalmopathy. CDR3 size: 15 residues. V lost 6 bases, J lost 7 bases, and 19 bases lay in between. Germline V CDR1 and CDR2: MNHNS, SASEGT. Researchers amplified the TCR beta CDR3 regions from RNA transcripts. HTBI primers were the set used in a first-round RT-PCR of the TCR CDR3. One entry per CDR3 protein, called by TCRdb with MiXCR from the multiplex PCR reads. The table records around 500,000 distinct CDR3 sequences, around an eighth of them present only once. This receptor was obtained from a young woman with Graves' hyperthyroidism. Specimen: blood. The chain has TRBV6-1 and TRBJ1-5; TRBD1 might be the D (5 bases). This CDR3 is CASSEGRSTAQPQHF. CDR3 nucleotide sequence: TGTGCCAGCAGCGAGGGACGATCCACGGCACAGCCCCAGCATTTT.